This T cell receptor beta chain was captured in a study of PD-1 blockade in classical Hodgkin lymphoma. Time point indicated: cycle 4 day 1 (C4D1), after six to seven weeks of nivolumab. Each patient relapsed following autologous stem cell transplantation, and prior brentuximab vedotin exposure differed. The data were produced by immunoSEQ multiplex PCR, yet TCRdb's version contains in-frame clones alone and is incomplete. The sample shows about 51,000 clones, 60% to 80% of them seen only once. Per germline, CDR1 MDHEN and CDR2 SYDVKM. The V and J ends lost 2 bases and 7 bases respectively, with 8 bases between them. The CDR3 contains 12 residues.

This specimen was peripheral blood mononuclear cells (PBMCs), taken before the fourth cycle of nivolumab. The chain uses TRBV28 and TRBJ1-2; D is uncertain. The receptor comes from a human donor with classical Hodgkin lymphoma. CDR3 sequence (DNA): TGTGCCAGCAGTTTAAATACGGGTGGCTACACCTTC. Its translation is CASSLNTGGYTF.